This passage covers 17 T cell receptor beta chains from one sample sequenced in a study of post-analysis software for immune sequencing data. Their antigens remain unidentified. Study outcomes and limitations: Four or five TRBV segments (TRBV5-6, TRBV5-1 and TRBV20-1 among them) occurred more frequently in patients than in controls.

Unique molecular identifiers were built into the TCR beta cDNA libraries. TCRdb reprocessed the PCR reads with MiXCR, giving one entry per CDR3 protein. The sample records approximately 660,000 distinct CDR3 sequences, approximately 60% being singletons. Material: blood. The receptors come from a girl aged 2 to 10 with multiple sclerosis.

V gene TRBV20-1 combines with J gene TRBJ1-2, with D perhaps TRBD1 (5 bases). The CDR3 loop spans 16 amino acids. Germline-derived CDR1 and CDR2 are DFQATT and SNEGSKA (reference sequence). V was pared by 1 base and J by 3 bases, with 18 bases between. CDR3 sequence: CSARVLSGSGDYGYTF. In DNA form, the CDR3 reads TGCAGTGCTAGAGTCCTATCAGGGAGCGGGGACTATGGCTACACCTTC.

The chain recombines TRBV4-3 with TRBJ1-4; 7 bases are shared with TRBD1. The CDR3 runs 20 residues. The junction had 13 bases not matched to a gene; V was cut back by 0 bases and J by 0 bases. From germline, CDR1 is LGHNA and CDR2 YSLEER. CDR3 sequence: CASSQDLVRRQGATNEKLFF. CDR3 in DNA: TGCGCCAGCAGCCAAGATCTGGTTAGGAGACAGGGCGCAACTAATGAAAAACTGTTTTTT.

J is TRBJ2-7 and V is TRBV4-2; D gene ambiguous. V was shortened by 1 base and J by 0 bases, with 13 bases between the two germline ends. Per the germline V gene, CDR1 is LGHNA and CDR2 is YNFKEQ. The CDR3 contains 16 residues. This CDR3 is CASSQASPLGSYEQYF. DNA of the CDR3: TGTGCCAGCAGCCAAGCCAGCCCCCTGGGCTCCTACGAGCAGTACTTC.

The V and J genes are TRBV11-2 and TRBJ1-1; TRBD1 might be the D (6 bases). There are 13 residues in the CDR3. Trimming took 3 bases from V and 4 from J, leaving 9 bases between them. Germline CDR1 reads SGHAT; CDR2 reads FQNNGV. CDR3 protein: CASSFKGGTEAFF. The DNA of the CDR3 is TGTGCCAGCAGCTTCAAGGGGGGCACTGAAGCTTTCTTT.

This chain connects TRBV11-2 to TRBJ2-7, with D perhaps matching TRBD1 or TRBD2 (5 bases each). The DNA end lines up better with TRBJ2-5; the J call may be wrong. This CDR3 comprises 15 residues. The germline V gene encodes CDR1 SGHAT and CDR2 FQNNGV. DNA of the CDR3: TGTGCCAGCAGCTCTGGGACGGCCCTTGGGGAGACCCAGTACTTC. Translating gives CASSSGTALGETQYF.

The chain uses TRBV7-9 and TRBJ2-4; 7 positions match TRBD2. CDR1 SEHNR and CDR2 FQNEAQ come from the germline V gene (reference sequence). The ends lost 1 base at V and 3 bases at J; junction bases unmatched: 6. This CDR3 spans 16 amino acids. CDR3 residues: CASSLGRASGKNIQYF. CDR3 nucleotides: TGTGCCAGCAGCTTAGGCCGCGCTAGCGGCAAAAACATTCAGTACTTC.

The chain carries TRBV6-6 and TRBJ2-5, with TRBD1 identical over 10 bases. CDR1 is MNHNY and CDR2 is SVGAGI in the germline V gene (reference sequence). This CDR3 contains 16 residues. The V segment lost 5 bases and the J segment 5 bases; nucleotides outside the gene matches: 11. The CDR3 sequence: CASSPGDRGVWETQYF. The CDR3 nucleotides are TGTGCCAGCAGTCCCGGGGACAGGGGTGTGTGGGAGACCCAGTACTTC.

Only a few counts were recorded for this clonotype. The rearrangement links TRBV7-3 to TRBJ1-4; D not resolved. This CDR3 has 17 amino acids. V was shortened by 1 base and J by 0 bases, with 12 bases between the two germline ends. Germline loops: CDR1 SGHTA, CDR2 FQGTGA. The CDR3 DNA sequence: TGTGCCAGCAGCTTAATGGGCCAACCAGCAACTAATGAAAAACTGTTTTTT. It translates to CASSLMGQPATNEKLFF.

The genes are TRBV11-1 and TRBJ1-4; 9 bases are a match to TRBD1. The J segment lost 1 base and the V segment lost 6 bases, leaving 27 bases of the junction unmatched. The CDR3 is made up of 23 amino acids. From germline, CDR1 is SGHAT and CDR2 FQDESV (reference sequence). In DNA, the CDR3 is TGTGCCAGCAGTTCATGGGGGGACAGGGTTGTAACGAGACCGGAAGAAACTAATGAAAAACTGTTTTTT. Its protein is CASSSWGDRVVTRPEETNEKLFF.

This clonotype has more than one count but fewer than ten. The genes are TRBV7-9 and TRBJ2-7, with 9 bases lining up with TRBD2. The CDR3 totals 15 residues. The ends lost 2 bases at V and 2 bases at J; junction bases unmatched: 4. Germline assignment: CDR1 SEHNR and CDR2 FQNEAQ (reference sequence). CDR3: CASSLRSGGPYEQYF. The CDR3 bases are TGTGCCAGCAGCTTAAGAAGCGGGGGGCCCTACGAGCAGTACTTC.

Many counts were recorded for this clonotype. The genes are TRBV4-3 and TRBJ2-5; D ambiguous. Germline assignment: CDR1 LGHNA and CDR2 YSLEER. V lost 0 bases, J lost 2 bases, and 4 bases lay in between. The CDR3 length is 13 residues. In nucleotides, the CDR3 is TGCGCCAGCAGCCAAGATCGGCAAGAGACCCAGTACTTC. It is translated as CASSQDRQETQYF.

This clonotype was observed a few times. V gene TRBV29-1 combines with J gene TRBJ2-1, with TRBD1 matching 9 bases. With V trimmed by 4 bases and J by 2 bases, 0 bases remained unmatched. The CDR3 spans 13 residues. The germline V gene encodes CDR1 SQVTM and CDR2 ANQGSEA. The CDR3 region is CSVGDRAYNEQFF. As DNA, the CDR3 is TGCAGCGTTGGGGACAGGGCCTACAATGAGCAGTTCTTC.

The chain employs TRBV12-3 or TRBV12-4 and TRBJ1-2; maybe TRBD1 (6 bases). The V end was cut by 7 bases, the J end by 0 bases, with 15 bases between. The length of the CDR3 is 15 residues. CDR3 nucleotide sequence: TGTGCCAGCACCTCAAGGACAGTATCTAACTATGGCTACACCTTC. Protein sequence: CASTSRTVSNYGYTF.

The gene calls are TRBV12-3 or TRBV12-4 and TRBJ2-3, with TRBD1 matching 10 bases. The CDR3 covers 21 residues. Losses at the gene ends were 5 bases for V and 2 bases for J; bases not matched to a gene: 22. CDR3 residues: CASSTGTGVAAAFPNTDTQYF. The CDR3 nucleotides read TGTGCCAGCAGTACCGGGACAGGGGTCGCGGCGGCTTTCCCGAACACAGATACGCAGTATTTT.

This chain joins TRBV20-1 and TRBJ2-5; 11 nucleotides align to TRBD2. This CDR3 is 14 amino acids long. CDR1 is DFQATT and CDR2 is SNEGSKA in the germline V gene (reference sequence). Trimming removed 2 bases from V and 5 bases from J; junction bases left unmatched: 4. The CDR3, as DNA: TGCAGTGCTAGACTAGCGGGAGGAGGTGAGACCCAGTACTTC. Its protein is CSARLAGGGETQYF.

This chain links TRBV5-1 with TRBJ2-3; 7 bases agree with TRBD1. This CDR3 comprises 14 residues. Germline-derived CDR1 and CDR2 are SGHRS and YFSETQ. J gave up 3 bases and V 1 base, and 2 bases lay outside the gene matches. Here the CDR3 DNA reads TGCGCCAGCAGCTTGCACAGGGGTACAGATACGCAGTATTTT. Protein sequence: CASSLHRGTDTQYF.

This clonotype was found a few times. The genes are TRBV4-1 and TRBJ2-1; 13 nucleotides align to TRBD2. The germline V gene encodes CDR1 MGHRA and CDR2 YSYEKL. The CDR3 has 20 residues. The V and J ends lost 0 bases and 0 bases, in that order; junction bases with no gene match: 8. The CDR3 region is CASSQDWTSGGRSSYNEQFF. In DNA form, the CDR3 reads TGCGCCAGCAGCCAAGATTGGACTAGCGGGGGCCGGAGCTCCTACAATGAGCAGTTCTTC.